By sample share, the clone carrying this TCR beta chain is medium-sized. This sample stems from a study of T and B cells in COVID-19 patients. CDR1 SGHNT and CDR2 YENEEA come from the germline V gene. V was shortened by 1 base and J by 7 bases, with 10 bases between the two germline ends. CDR3 size: 14 residues. Multiplex PCR with BIOMED2 TRB-A/B primer pools amplified TRB rearrangements. One entry per CDR3 protein, called by TCRdb with MiXCR from the multiplex PCR reads. The table shows about 7,000 distinct CDR3 sequences, with about 25% occurring only once. Blood genomic DNA input for TRB amplification was roughly 250-500 ng.

The chain links TRBV11-3 to TRBJ1-4; D gene ambiguous. Sequenced: blood. This clonotype was obtained from a human donor with active COVID-19. This chain's CDR3 is CASSLGTASEKLFF. The DNA for the CDR3 is TGTGCCAGCAGCTTAGGAACAGCTTCTGAAAAACTGTTTTTT.